These T cell receptor beta chains were read from a single sample in a study of T and B cells in COVID-19 patients. TCRdb re-derived calls from the multiplex PCR reads in MiXCR, one entry per CDR3 protein. The table lists 11,000 to 15,000 distinct CDR3 sequences, about 30% of them singletons. The sample taken for sequencing was blood. The receptors derive from a human donor who had recovered from COVID-19. The CDR3 runs from the conserved cysteine through the conserved F or W. A D gene is named only where the DNA matches it firmly. The size of a clone is reported for some rows only, either as once, few or many, or as a class for expanded clones.

>medium-sized|TRBV19|15|TRBD2|TRBJ2-1
CASSMASGGLGAQFF
TGTGCCAGTAGTATGGCTAGCGGGGGCCTGGGGGCCCAGTTCTTC
>.|TRBV6-5|15|.|TRBJ1-1
CAVRGVGAVAAEAFF
TGTGCCGTAAGGGGGGTAGGGGCGGTTGCGGCTGAAGCTTTCTTT
>few|TRBV19|17|.|TRBJ2-4
CASSIDGEGQAKNIQYF
TGTGCCAGTAGTATAGATGGAGAGGGTCAAGCCAAAAACATTCAGTACTTC
>.|TRBV19|15|.|TRBJ1-2
CASTKKTRNNYGYTF
TGTGCCAGTACCAAGAAGACACGGAATAACTATGGCTACACCTTC
>few|TRBV27|16|TRBD1|TRBJ1-5
CASSLSGQGLDQPQHF
TGTGCCAGCAGTTTATCAGGACAGGGATTGGATCAGCCCCAGCATTTT
>few|TRBV27|13|.|TRBJ1-1
CASSLIGQTEAFF
TGTGCCAGCAGTTTAATCGGACAGACTGAAGCTTTCTTT
>.|TRBV5-4|15|.|TRBJ1-1
CASTGRGNMNTEAFF
TGTGCCAGCACGGGGAGGGGTAACATGAACACTGAAGCTTTCTTT
>few|TRBV6-5|10|.|TRBJ1-5
CASNHQPQHF
TGTGCCAGCAACCATCAGCCCCAGCATTTT
>medium-sized|TRBV11-1|18|TRBD2|TRBJ2-1
CASSLRDLAGGSYNEQFF
TGTGCCAGCAGCTTAAGGGATCTAGCGGGGGGCTCCTACAATGAGCAGTTCTTC
>.|TRBV4-3|12|.|TRBJ2-2
CASSQQAEELFF
TGCGCCAGCAGCCAACAGGCGGAGGAGCTGTTTTTT
>.|TRBV24-1|15|TRBD1|TRBJ1-2
CATSRTGGDVVGYTF
TGTGCCACCTCGAGGACAGGGGGGGACGTCGTCGGCTACACCTTC
>few|TRBV6-2/TRBV6-3|14|.|TRBJ2-1
CASSLLNSYNEQFF
TGTGCCAGCAGTTTACTTAACTCCTACAATGAGCAGTTCTTC
>few|TRBV6-2/TRBV6-3|16|.|TRBJ2-5
CASITDGGTYPRTQYF
TGTGCCAGCATTACCGATGGGGGGACCTACCCGCGGACCCAGTACTTC
>many|TRBV6-5|17|.|TRBJ2-3
CASSRGGRIPLSDTQYF
TGTGCCAGCAGTCGCGGTGGACGCATACCATTATCAGATACGCAGTATTTT
>many|TRBV27|13|.|TRBJ2-7
CASSLTITYEQYF
TGTGCCAGCAGTTTAACAATCACCTACGAGCAGTACTTC
>once|TRBV20-1|16|.|TRBJ1-6
CSARGTVGFESSPLHF
TGCAGTGCTAGAGGGACAGTAGGTTTTGAGAGTTCACCCCTCCACTTT
>.|TRBV18|14|.|TRBJ1-1
CASSVSSGDTEAFF
TGTGCCAGCTCAGTCAGTTCAGGCGACACTGAAGCTTTCTTT